This record concerns one TCR beta chain sequence. Its antigen is unknown. These data belong to a study of cytomegalovirus exposure and HLA in healthy donors. Germline lookup yields CDR1 MDHEN and CDR2 SYDVKM. V gave up 6 bases and J gave up 3 bases; unmatched junction bases: 10. The CDR3 is made up of 16 amino acids. Study-wide results and caveats: Association of 16,951 TCR beta sequences with HLA alleles was found at 0.05 false discovery rate in a later analysis.

60 Vbeta and 13 Jbeta primers were used in PCR. Only in-frame clones appear in the TCRdb table, and some are missing; sequencing was by immunoSEQ multiplex PCR. The table shows about 100,000 clones, with approximately 72% occurring only once. Everyone who donated was a healthy bone marrow donor. This clonotype originated in a woman aged 35 to 49 in good health and CMV-seronegative. This chain joins TRBV28 and TRBJ2-7, with TRBD1 matching 11 bases. Sequenced: PBMCs. The CDR3 coding sequence is TGTGCCAGCAGACCAATGACCGGGACAGGGGGCTACGAGCAGTACTTC. This sequence encodes CASRPMTGTGGYEQYF.